This is a list of T cell receptor beta chains from one sample in a study of CD8+CD57+ T cells in acquired aplastic anemia. TCRdb passed the reads through MiXCR, listing each CDR3 protein once. The table shows about 120,000 distinct CDR3 sequences, with about 60% occurring only once. Source material: sorted CD4+, CD8+, or CD8+CD57+ T cells (not recorded which) from PBMCs. These TCRs come from a human donor with aplastic anemia. The CDR3 runs from the conserved cysteine through the conserved F or W. The D gene is left open where the match is weak. Size is omitted from some rows. Given values are once, few, many or a class for expanded clones.

D gene	clone size	V gene	J gene	CDR3 DNA	CDR3 protein
.	many	TRBV4-2	TRBJ2-7	TGTGCCAGCAGCCCTTTCGGAGCTACCTCCTACGAGCAGTACTTC	CASSPFGATSYEQYF
.	once	TRBV10-3	TRBJ1-3	TGTGCCATCAGTGGAGGAAACACCATATATTTT	CAISGGNTIYF
TRBD1	once	TRBV7-3	TRBJ2-1	TGTGCCAGCAGCTCCCGCCGGCGGACAGGGGGGACTGCGAGCTCCTACAATGAGCAGTTCTTC	CASSSRRRTGGTASSYNEQFF
.	.	TRBV2	TRBJ1-5	TGTGCCAGCAACGGAGGGAATCAGTTGCCCCAGCATTTT	CASNGGNQLPQHF
.	.	TRBV10-3	TRBJ1-1	TGTGCCATCAGAGGGGACACTGAAGCTTTCTTT	CAIRGDTEAFF
.	few	TRBV20-1	TRBJ1-6	TGCAGTGCTAGTGGAGGGGAAATGGCGATCCACTTT	CSASGGEMAIHF
.	.	TRBV29-1	TRBJ2-7	TGCAGCGTTGAAGATCAAGGACCCCAATACTTC	CSVEDQGPQYF
.	.	TRBV24-1	TRBJ2-5	TGTGCCACCAGTCGAAGGGCCTCACAAGAGACCCAGTACTTC	CATSRRASQETQYF
.	.	TRBV6-1	TRBJ1-1	TGTGCCAGCAGTGAGGGGATTGAAGCTTTCTTT	CASSEGIEAFF
.	.	TRBV6-1	TRBJ2-2	TGTGCCAGCAGGGAGGGGGCTGGAACCGGGGAGCTGTTTTTT	CASREGAGTGELFF
TRBD2	few	TRBV14	TRBJ2-5	TGTGCCAGCAGCCCCCGGACTAGCGGGGGATGGGAGACCCAGTACTTC	CASSPRTSGGWETQYF
TRBD2	many	TRBV10-2	TRBJ2-1	TGCGCCACCAGTGGCGGGAGTGCTCGGTTCTTC	CATSGGSARFF
.	many	TRBV4-1	TRBJ1-1	TGCGCCAGCGGTTGGGGGGACACTGAAGCTTTCTTT	CASGWGDTEAFF
.	many	TRBV14	TRBJ1-2	TGTGCCAGCAGCCAGACAGATTATGGCTACACCTTC	CASSQTDYGYTF
.	.	TRBV7-7	TRBJ2-1	TGTGCCAGCAGCTTAGCGAACAATGAGCAGTTCTTC	CASSLANNEQFF
.	.	TRBV27	TRBJ2-5	TGTGCCAGCAGTTTACTTGGGGCAGGGGAGACCCAGTACTTC	CASSLLGAGETQYF
TRBD1	many	TRBV6-2/TRBV6-3	TRBJ2-6	TGTGCCAGCAGTTACGCCGGGACAGGGGGTCCCGGGGCCAACGTCCTGACTTTC	CASSYAGTGGPGANVLTF
.	.	TRBV25-1	TRBJ1-2	TGTGCCAGCAAGGGGGGAGTGTCTATGGGTGGCTACACCTTC	CASKGGVSMGGYTF
TRBD1	.	TRBV6-1	TRBJ2-3	TGTGCCAGCAGAGGGACAGCCTCTAGCACAGATACGCAGTATTTT	CASRGTASSTDTQYF
.	.	TRBV25-1	TRBJ1-2	TGTGCCAGCAGTGCTAGGGAGACACGAACTGGGTATGGCTACACCTTC	CASSARETRTGYGYTF
.	.	TRBV20-1	TRBJ2-3	TGCAGTGCTAGGGGGGGTAGCGTAAGCACAGATACGCAGTATTTT	CSARGGSVSTDTQYF
.	many	TRBV27	TRBJ2-7	TGTGCCAGCAGTCACGGGGTGGGCGTCGAGCAGTACTTC	CASSHGVGVEQYF
.	.	TRBV10-2	TRBJ1-6	TGCGCCAGCAGTGAGGAGTCAGGGCAGAGGTCACCCCTCCACTTT	CASSEESGQRSPLHF
.	.	TRBV2	TRBJ2-7	TGTGCCAGCAGTGGGACTTCTTCGCCCTACGAGCAGTACTTC	CASSGTSSPYEQYF
TRBD1	.	TRBV19	TRBJ2-5	TGTGCCAGTAGTATATCAGGGGGCGAGAAAGAGACCCAGTACTTC	CASSISGGEKETQYF
TRBD1	.	TRBV29-1	TRBJ2-7	TGCAGCGGACGACAGGGTGGGGAGCAGTACTTC	CSGRQGGEQYF
TRBD1	few	TRBV28	TRBJ2-3	TGTGCCAGCAGTTTCAGGACAGGGGGATCAGATACGCAGTATTTT	CASSFRTGGSDTQYF
.	.	TRBV2	TRBJ1-6	TGTGCCAGTAGACCGTTGCCCTATAATTCACCCCTCCACTTT	CASRPLPYNSPLHF
TRBD2	.	TRBV11-3	TRBJ2-2	TGTGCCAGCAGCTCGTTTAGCGGGACCGGGGAGCTGTTTTTT	CASSSFSGTGELFF
TRBD1	many	TRBV12-3/TRBV12-4	TRBJ1-5	TGTGCCAGCAGCTACAGGGGGGGCAATCAGCCCCAGCATTTT	CASSYRGGNQPQHF
.	.	TRBV5-1	TRBJ2-2	TGCGCCAGCAGCTTGTATCGCGCGAACACCGGGGAGCTGTTTTTT	CASSLYRANTGELFF
.	many	TRBV20-1	TRBJ2-6	TGCAGTGCTAGAGGGGGCAGACATACCTCTGGGGCCAACGTCCTGACTTTC	CSARGGRHTSGANVLTF
TRBD2	.	TRBV29-1	TRBJ2-3	TGCAGCGCTTCGGGACTACGGGCAGATACGCAGTATTTT	CSASGLRADTQYF
TRBD1	.	TRBV5-4	TRBJ1-3	TGTGCCAGCAGCTTGGTCCCCTGGACAGGGACAGGAAACACCATATATTTT	CASSLVPWTGTGNTIYF
.	few	TRBV27	TRBJ2-7	TGTGCCAGCTCCTCCCCGGGTTTATCCGCGTACGAGCAGTACTTC	CASSSPGLSAYEQYF
.	many	TRBV24-1	TRBJ2-1	TGTGCCACCGAGGGGGGCCGCATTGGTGAGCAGTTCTTC	CATEGGRIGEQFF
.	.	TRBV5-1	TRBJ2-5	TGCGCCAGCAGCTTCGGGACCCAGTCGATGGAGACCCAGTACTTC	CASSFGTQSMETQYF
.	.	TRBV24-1	TRBJ2-3	TGTGCCACCAGTGACTCAACCGAAGATACGCAGTATTTT	CATSDSTEDTQYF
.	.	TRBV5-1	TRBJ2-7	TGCGCCAGCAGCTTGGGGGGACCTACCTACGAGCAGTACTTC	CASSLGGPTYEQYF
.	.	TRBV7-2	TRBJ1-6	TGTGCCAGCACCCGAGAGGAGTCACCCCTCCACTTT	CASTREESPLHF
.	.	TRBV25-1	TRBJ1-2	TGTGCCAGCAGCTTGCGCGGGACGAACTATGGCTACACCTTC	CASSLRGTNYGYTF
TRBD1	once	TRBV5-1	TRBJ1-1	TGCGCCAGCAGCGAGGGACAGGGTGGGATGAACACTGAAGCTTTCTTT	CASSEGQGGMNTEAFF
TRBD2	.	TRBV2	TRBJ2-1	TGTGCCAGCAGTGAACCGACAGGCTCCAGCGGGGGCTCCGACAATGAGCAGTTCTTC	CASSEPTGSSGGSDNEQFF
TRBD1	once	TRBV10-3	TRBJ2-7	TGTGCCATCAGTGAGGGGACAGGAGCCTACGAGCAGTACTTC	CAISEGTGAYEQYF
.	.	TRBV19	TRBJ1-2	TGTGCCAGTACTCGAGGTGTCACAGATGGCTACACCTTC	CASTRGVTDGYTF